These T cell receptor beta chains were read from a single sample in a study of blood T cell repertoires in COVID-19. Using immunoSEQ multiplex PCR, the repertoire was profiled, and TCRdb retains in-frame clones only, with some absent. The top ten clones hold about 7% of a sample with about 74,000 clones, roughly 88% of them seen once. The specimen sequenced was peripheral blood. These receptors all come from a woman aged 80 or over with acute or convalescent COVID-19. The CDR3 runs from the conserved cysteine through the conserved F or W. The D gene is left open where the match is weak. Some rows have no size entry. The others give once, few or many, or a class for an expanded clone.

V gene	D gene	J gene	clone size	CDR3 DNA	CDR3 protein
TRBV19	-	TRBJ1-4	-	TGTGCCAGTATCGATAGGGGACACGCAAGCAATGAAAAACTGTTTTTT	CASIDRGHASNEKLFF
TRBV10-3	TRBD1	TRBJ2-5	-	TGTGCCATCAGTGAGGAGGGGGCAGGACAAGAGACCCAGTACTTC	CAISEEGAGQETQYF
TRBV6-5	-	TRBJ2-3	-	TGTGCCAGCAGCCTACCGCCGTCAGATACGCAGTATTTT	CASSLPPSDTQYF
TRBV29-1	-	TRBJ2-7	-	TGCAGCGCCCAGACCCCCGGGGAGCAGTACTTC	CSAQTPGEQYF
TRBV6-2/TRBV6-3	TRBD2	TRBJ2-3	-	TGTGCCAGCAGTTATCCCGGACTAGCGGTGGCAGATACGCAGTATTTT	CASSYPGLAVADTQYF
TRBV3-1/TRBV3-2	-	TRBJ1-1	-	TGTGCCAGCAGCCAAGTCAGGGACACTGAAGCTTTCTTT	CASSQVRDTEAFF
TRBV6-2/TRBV6-3	TRBD2	TRBJ2-3	-	TGTGCCAGCAGTTACTCGAAGCGGGGGGGCTCCGATACGCAGTATTTT	CASSYSKRGGSDTQYF
TRBV6-2/TRBV6-3	-	TRBJ1-1	few	TGTGCCAGCAGTTATTACCGGGACACTGAAGCTTTCTTT	CASSYYRDTEAFF
TRBV5-1	-	TRBJ2-3	-	TGCGCCAGCAGCTTGGTTTTGGCAGGGATAACAGATACGCAGTATTTT	CASSLVLAGITDTQYF
TRBV5-1	-	TRBJ1-1	few	TGCGCCAGCAGCCCGGGGAGACGGAACACTGAAGCTTTCTTT	CASSPGRRNTEAFF